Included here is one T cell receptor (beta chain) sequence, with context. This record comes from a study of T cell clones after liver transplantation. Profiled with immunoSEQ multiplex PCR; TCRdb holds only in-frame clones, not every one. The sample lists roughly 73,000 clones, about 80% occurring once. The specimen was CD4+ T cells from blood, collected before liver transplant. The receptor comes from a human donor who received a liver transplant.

The CDR3 here is CASRFRAGGGDTQYF. CDR3 nucleotide sequence: TGTGCCAGCAGATTCCGAGCGGGAGGTGGGGATACGCAGTATTTT. This chain uses TRBV6-6 with TRBJ2-3, with 9 bases aligning to TRBD2. Trimming took 6 bases from V and 6 from J; bases not matched to a gene: 10. Germline V gene sequence: CDR1 MNHNY, CDR2 SVGAGI (reference sequence). The CDR3 runs to 15 residues.